Each of the 10 T cell receptor beta chains below was sequenced from the same sample in a study of T cell repertoires in cytomegalovirus infection (dated by TCRdb to about 2019). Sequencing was carried out with an Illumina HiSeq 1500. TCRdb reran the public reads through fastp at Q25 and MiXCR, keeping productive beta chains. Rows with one shared CDR3 protein collapse into an entry with the most common genes and DNA. This sample holds 270,000 or so distinct CDR3 sequences; approximately 15% were observed only once. The ten most abundant clones make up over 40% of the sample. Material: CD8+ T cells from PBMCs. These TCRs come from a human donor in good health (CMV status not recorded). Some clones in this sample may be carry-over from other donors' samples.

The rearrangement links TRBV27 to TRBJ2-7; tentative D call: TRBD2 (7 bases). Germline V gene lookup returns CDR1 MNHEY and CDR2 SMNVEV (reference sequence). This CDR3 has 15 amino acids. Trimming cost V 5 bases and J 4 bases, with 18 bases left between them. CDR3 nucleotides: TGTGCCAGCAGTGCCTGGGGGGGCGCGGGGTACGAGCAGTACTTC. Translated, it gives CASSAWGGAGYEQYF.

This clonotype was seen ten or more times. The chain couples TRBV7-2 to TRBJ2-7; tentatively, D is TRBD2 (7 bases). CDR1 and CDR2 from the germline V gene are SGHTA and FQGNSA. CDR3 length: 19 amino acids. Trimming shortened V by 1 base and J by 4 bases, and 26 bases separated the two germline ends. The CDR3 DNA reads as TGTGCCAGCAGCTTAGAACCGAGTGACTGGGGGGGGCCGAGGTACGAGCAGTACTTC. It codes for CASSLEPSDWGGPRYEQYF.

Ten or more counts support this clonotype. This chain uses TRBV7-2 with TRBJ2-2; D is unclear. The V end was cut by 8 bases, the J end by 1 base, with 11 bases between. CDR3 size: 14 residues. Germline V gene lookup returns CDR1 SGHTA and CDR2 FQGNSA. The CDR3 DNA sequence: TGTGCCAGCCCAGACGGGTTGAACACCGGGGAGCTGTTTTTT. Protein product: CASPDGLNTGELFF.

Ten or more counts support this clonotype. The V gene is TRBV19, the J gene TRBJ2-1; TRBD2 agrees at 8 bases. The CDR3 runs to 16 residues. Losses at the gene ends were 4 bases for V and 4 bases for J; bases not matched to a gene: 9. The V gene's germline CDR1 is LNHDA and CDR2 SQIVND (reference sequence). Here the CDR3 reads CASSKRGGGTYNEQFF. The CDR3 region has the DNA TGTGCCAGTAGTAAACGCGGCGGGGGGACTTACAATGAGCAGTTCTTC.

This clonotype occurred a few times. The chain has TRBV9 and TRBJ1-2; D call uncertain. Germline V gives CDR1 SGDLS, CDR2 YYNGEE. V was cut by 3 bases and J by 6 bases, with 18 bases left in between. This CDR3 is built from 15 residues. The CDR3 nucleotides read TGTGCCAGCAGCGCCCCGACATCCGGAACCCATGGCTACACCTTC. It specifies CASSAPTSGTHGYTF.

The chain is built from TRBV5-4 and TRBJ1-6; no clear D. Germline-derived CDR1 and CDR2 are SGHNT and YYREEE (reference sequence). The CDR3 has 15 residues. Trimming took 0 bases from V and 9 from J, leaving 13 bases between them. CDR3 nucleotide sequence: TGTGCCAGCAGCTTGGGTGCGGCAGCGGTTTCACCCCTCCACTTT. Residues: CASSLGAAAVSPLHF.

This chain links TRBV5-1 with TRBJ1-1; 11 nucleotides agree with TRBD1. The CDR3 is 14 amino acids. CDR1 and CDR2 from the germline V gene are SGHRS and YFSETQ. V gave up 4 bases and J gave up 11 bases; unmatched junction bases: 10. Here the CDR3 DNA reads TGCGCCAGCAGCACGGGACAGGGGGAGGTTTTGGCTTTCTTT. Translated: CASSTGQGEVLAFF.

Ten or more counts support this clonotype. The chain carries TRBV19 and TRBJ2-2, with no clear D. CDR3 length equals 11 residues. From germline, CDR1 is LNHDA and CDR2 SQIVND (reference sequence). Trimming shortened V by 6 bases and J by 10 bases, and 9 bases separated the two germline ends. The CDR3 DNA reads TGTGCCAGTAGCACTGGCGAGGAGCTGTTTTTT. This gives the protein CASSTGEELFF.

The sample holds a few counts of this clonotype. V usage is TRBV29-1 and J usage is TRBJ2-7; tentatively, D is TRBD2 (6 bases). Germline CDR1 is SQVTM and CDR2 is ANQGSEA. Trimming cost V 4 bases and J 2 bases, with 12 bases left between them. The CDR3 has 13 amino acids. CDR3 sequence (DNA): TGCAGCGTTGTGACGGAGGGTCCCTACGAGCAGTACTTC. Its translation: CSVVTEGPYEQYF.

This clonotype has more than one count but fewer than ten. V is TRBV25-1 and J is TRBJ2-7; D possibly uses TRBD1 or TRBD2 (5 bases each). V was shortened by 3 bases and J by 6 bases, with 12 bases between the two germline ends. Germline V gives CDR1 MGHDK, CDR2 SYGVNS. The CDR3 is 13 amino acids. The CDR3: CASSDGTGAEQYF. In DNA form, the CDR3 reads TGTGCCAGCAGTGACGGGACCGGCGCCGAGCAGTACTTC.